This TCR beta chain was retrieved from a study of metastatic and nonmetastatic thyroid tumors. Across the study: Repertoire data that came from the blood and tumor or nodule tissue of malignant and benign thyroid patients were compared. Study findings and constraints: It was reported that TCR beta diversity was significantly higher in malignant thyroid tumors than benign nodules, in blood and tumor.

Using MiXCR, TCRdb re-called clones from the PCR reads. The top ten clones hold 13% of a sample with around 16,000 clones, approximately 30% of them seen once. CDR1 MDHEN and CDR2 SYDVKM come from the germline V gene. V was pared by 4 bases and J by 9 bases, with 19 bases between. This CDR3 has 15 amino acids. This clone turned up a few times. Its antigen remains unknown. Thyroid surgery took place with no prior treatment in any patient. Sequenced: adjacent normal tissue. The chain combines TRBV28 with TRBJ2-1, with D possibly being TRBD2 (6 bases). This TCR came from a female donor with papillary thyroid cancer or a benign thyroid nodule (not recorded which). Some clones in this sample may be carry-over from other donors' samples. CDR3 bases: TGTGCCAGCAGTTCGACCTCGACTAGTGCGTGTGAGCAGTTCTTC. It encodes CASSSTSTSACEQFF. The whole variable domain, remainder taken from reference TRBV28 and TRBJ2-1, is DVKVTQSSRYLVKRTGEKVFLECVQDMDHENMFWYRQDPGLGLRLIYFSYDVKMKEKGDIPEGYSVSREKKERFSLILESASTNQTSMYLCASSSTSTSACEQFFGPGTRLTVL.